These T cell receptor beta chains were read from a single sample in a study of blood T cell repertoires in COVID-19. TCRdb's copy holds only in-frame clones and misses some; the assay was immunoSEQ multiplex PCR. The sample yields around 140,000 clones, approximately 80% seen once. The sample was PBMCs or T cells enriched from blood (not recorded which). The receptors were gathered from a woman aged 50 to 60 who had recovered from COVID-19. CDR3s include the opening cysteine and the closing phenylalanine or tryptophan. D genes are given only for firm matches. Rows give clone size only sometimes, using once, few, many, or a class for an expanded clone.

>TRBV7-2|TRBJ1-3|TRBD1|-
TGTGCCAGCAGCTTAGTTTGGGCAGGGGGTCGCTCTGGAAACACCATATATTTT
CASSLVWAGGRSGNTIYF
>TRBV11-1|TRBJ1-2|-|-
TGTGCCAGCAGCTTAGCCCCGGTGGGGCCTCGAGGATGGGGCTACACCTTC
CASSLAPVGPRGWGYTF
>TRBV28|TRBJ1-1|-|-
TGTGCCAGCAGTTTAGAGGCAGACGAAGCTTTCTTT
CASSLEADEAFF
>TRBV11-1|TRBJ1-4|-|-
TGTGCCAGCAGCTTAGACCTCGGGGAGGATGAAAAACTGTTTTTT
CASSLDLGEDEKLFF
>TRBV5-4|TRBJ2-1|TRBD1|-
TGTGCCAGCAGCCCATTTGGGGGACAGATTACCTACAATGAGCAGTTCTTC
CASSPFGGQITYNEQFF
>TRBV27|TRBJ2-2|-|-
TGTGCCAGCAGTTCGGTGGGACTGAACACCGGGGAGCTGTTTTTT
CASSSVGLNTGELFF
>TRBV2|TRBJ2-2|TRBD1|few
TGTGCCAGCACCGAGGATGGGACAGGGAATGCCGGGGAGCTGTTTTTT
CASTEDGTGNAGELFF
>TRBV9|TRBJ2-1|-|-
TGTGCCAGCAGCCCTCTCAGCTACAATGAGCAGTTCTTC
CASSPLSYNEQFF
>TRBV2|TRBJ1-5|-|-
TGTGCCAGCAGTGGGATGACAGGAGGCAATCAGCCCCAGCATTTT
CASSGMTGGNQPQHF
>TRBV11-1|TRBJ1-6|-|-
TGTGCCAGCAGCCGGACAGTCTCCTATAATTCACCCCTCCACTTT
CASSRTVSYNSPLHF
>TRBV14|TRBJ2-3|TRBD1|-
TGTGCCAGCAGCCAAGATCTAGGCGACAGGGTTCTCACAGATACGCAGTATTTT
CASSQDLGDRVLTDTQYF
>TRBV4-1|TRBJ2-2|-|-
TGCGCCAGCAGCACCGGGGTTGGGTCCGGGGAGCTGTTTTTT
CASSTGVGSGELFF
>TRBV27|TRBJ2-2|-|-
TGTGCCAGCACCTCGGGGGGCCCTACCGGGGAGCTGTTTTTT
CASTSGGPTGELFF
>TRBV3-1/TRBV3-2|TRBJ2-3|-|-
TGTGCCAGCAGCCAAAGCCTCCCACCCCAGTATTTT
CASSQSLPPQYF
>TRBV5-1|TRBJ2-7|TRBD2|few
TGCGCCAGCAGCTGGGGACCTGGCGGGGGGTTACGCGAGCAGTACTTC
CASSWGPGGGLREQYF
>TRBV24-1|TRBJ2-5|TRBD1|-
TGTGCCACCAGTGAAACCGGACAGGAAGAGACCCAGTACTTC
CATSETGQEETQYF
>TRBV9|TRBJ2-1|TRBD2|-
TGTGCCAGCAGCGTAGCTACGGGACTAGCGGGGGTGAATGAGCAGTTCTTC
CASSVATGLAGVNEQFF
>TRBV9|TRBJ1-6|-|-
TGTGCCAGCAGCTTGACAGGTTATAATTCACCCCTCCACTTT
CASSLTGYNSPLHF
>TRBV7-6|TRBJ2-3|TRBD2|-
TGTGCCAGCAGCCGTGTGAGCGGGAGAAGCACAGATACGCAGTATTTT
CASSRVSGRSTDTQYF
>TRBV19|TRBJ1-5|-|-
TGTGCCAGTAGTATAGATGGGAGGATAGCGGGGCAGCCCCAGCATTTT
CASSIDGRIAGQPQHF
>TRBV29-1|TRBJ2-7|TRBD1|-
TGCAGCGTTGAATCCGACAGGGACTACGAGCAGTACTTC
CSVESDRDYEQYF
>TRBV2|TRBJ1-2|-|once
TGTGCCAGCAATCGATTCGGGGGCTACACCTTC
CASNRFGGYTF
>TRBV7-2|TRBJ1-2|TRBD1|-
TGTGCCAGCAGCTTAGGACAGGGCTATGGCTACACCTTC
CASSLGQGYGYTF
>TRBV5-6|TRBJ2-5|TRBD2|-
TGTGCCTCGGGACGGGGGGACCAAGAGACCCAGTACTTC
CASGRGDQETQYF
>TRBV3-1/TRBV3-2|TRBJ2-7|TRBD2|-
TGTGCCAGCAGCCAAGGCCGATGGGGGGGGCAGTACTTC
CASSQGRWGGQYF
>TRBV6-5|TRBJ1-6|-|-
TGTGCCAGCAGTCAGAGACAGGCCTATAATTCACCCCTCCACTTT
CASSQRQAYNSPLHF
>TRBV5-1|TRBJ1-2|TRBD1|-
TGCGCCAGCAGCTTGTACAGGGGTCGAGGTGGCTACACCTTC
CASSLYRGRGGYTF